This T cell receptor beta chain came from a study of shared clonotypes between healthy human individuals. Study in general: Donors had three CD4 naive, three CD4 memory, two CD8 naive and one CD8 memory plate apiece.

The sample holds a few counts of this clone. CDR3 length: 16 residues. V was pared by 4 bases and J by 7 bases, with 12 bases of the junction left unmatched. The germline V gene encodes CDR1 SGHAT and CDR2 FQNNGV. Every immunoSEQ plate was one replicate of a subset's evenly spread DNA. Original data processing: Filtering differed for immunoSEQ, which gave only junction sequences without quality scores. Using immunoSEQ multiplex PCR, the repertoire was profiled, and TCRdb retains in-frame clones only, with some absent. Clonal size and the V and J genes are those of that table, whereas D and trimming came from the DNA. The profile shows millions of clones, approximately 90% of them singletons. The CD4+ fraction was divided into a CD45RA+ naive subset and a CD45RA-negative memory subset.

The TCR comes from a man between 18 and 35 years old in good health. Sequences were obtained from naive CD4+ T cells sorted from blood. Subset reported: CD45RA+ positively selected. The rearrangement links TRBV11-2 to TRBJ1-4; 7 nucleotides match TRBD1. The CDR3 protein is CASSSPSRGIGEKLFF. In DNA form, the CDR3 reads TGTGCCAGCAGCTCCCCATCCAGGGGGATTGGTGAAAAACTGTTTTTT.